This TCR beta chain is from a study of CD8+ T cells in alopecia areata. Study-level points and caveats: Scalp lesions, especially in alopecia totalis/universalis, had higher clonality than normal scalp.

Germline V gene data show CDR1 as MGHDK and CDR2 as SYGVNS. This CDR3 has 17 amino acids. V was clipped by 3 bases and J by 8 bases; unmatched bases: 10. cDNA reverse transcribed from extracted RNA served as the sequencing template. The protocol was immunoSEQ multiplex PCR, while the TCRdb copy is restricted to in-frame clones and leaves out a portion. The table shows 150,000 to 200,000 clones, with about 71% occurring only once. Stated treatment: oral pan-JAK inhibitor, 5-10 mg twice daily. Turning to this clone: The antigen remains undetermined.

This material consisted of CD4+ T cells sorted from blood, taken at week 4, from a patient treated with tofacitinib. V is TRBV25-1 and J is TRBJ2-1, with 13 bases identical to TRBD2. This receptor was identified in a human donor with alopecia areata. CDR3 loop: CASSDPTSGGPSDEQFF. The DNA of the CDR3 is TGTGCCAGCAGTGACCCGACTAGCGGGGGGCCGTCGGATGAGCAGTTCTTC.